The 2 T cell receptor beta chains presented below share a single source sample, sequenced in a study of breast tumors, draining lymph nodes, adjacent tissues (dated by TCRdb to the mid-2010s). Libraries came from multiplex PCR. For sequencing, an Illumina HiSeq 2000 was employed. TCRdb passed the public sequencing reads through fastp at Q25 and MiXCR, retaining productive beta sequences. For every CDR3 protein sequence, its rows merge into one entry that carries the most common genes and DNA. This sample has more than 50,000 distinct CDR3 sequences in its table, and roughly two fifths of those were observed once. The ten most abundant clones make up over 9.5% of the sample. What was sequenced was breast tumor tissue. The origin of the receptors is a female donor with breast cancer. Some clones in this sample may be carry-over from other donors' samples.

This clonotype was counted at least ten times. A read error may be the cause here, since a much bigger clone is one base away. The rearrangement links TRBV5-1 to TRBJ2-3, with D perhaps TRBD2 (5 bases). Trimming took off 1 base at V and 7 bases at J, with 13 bases between the two ends. The CDR3 covers 14 residues. The germline gives CDR1 SGHRS, CDR2 YFSETQ. The CDR3, as DNA: TGCGCCAGCAGCTTGCCCCTTAGAGGGAATACGCAGTATTTT. Its protein is CASSLPLRGNTQYF. The entire variable domain, with the rest obtained from reference TRBV5-1 and TRBJ2-3, is as follows: KAGVTQTPRYLIKTRGQQVTLSCSPISGHRSVSWYQQTPGQGLQFLFEYFSETQRNKGNFPGRFSGRQFSNSRSEMNVSTLELGDSALYLCASSLPLRGNTQYFGPGTRLTVL.

The chain is built from TRBV7-3 and TRBJ2-3; TRBD2 agrees at 16 bases. Per germline, CDR1 SGHTA and CDR2 FQGTGA. V was pared by 5 bases and J by 1 base, with 6 bases of the junction left unmatched. The CDR3 loop spans 18 amino acids. The CDR3 spells CASSHGTSGRAGTDTQYF. CDR3 DNA: TGTGCCAGCAGCCATGGGACTAGCGGGAGGGCAGGCACAGATACGCAGTATTTT.